Reported below is one T cell receptor beta chain. Germline CDR1 and CDR2: LNHDA and SQIVND (reference sequence). The CDR3 loop spans 18 amino acids. V shed 4 bases, J shed 1 base, and the junction held 6 bases outside the gene matches. The entry originates in a study of T cells in narcolepsy. Clones were read by immunoSEQ multiplex PCR, and TCRdb kept only the in-frame ones, dropping some. Of about 13,000 clones in the sample, roughly 89% were seen once. Sequencing used CD45RA- memory CD4+ T cells from PBMCs. The clonotype comes from a human donor with narcolepsy. The rearrangement uses TRBV19 and TRBJ2-2; 13 nucleotides line up with TRBD2. CDR3 sequence reads: CASSSRLAGGLNTGELFF. The CDR3 coding sequence is TGTGCCAGTAGTAGCCGACTAGCGGGAGGTCTGAACACCGGGGAGCTGTTTTTT.